The 6 T cell receptor beta chains below were found in one sample sequenced in a study of blood T cell repertoires in COVID-19. The table came from immunoSEQ multiplex PCR; TCRdb's copy has only in-frame clones and leaves some out. Here the sample spans 250,000 to 300,000 clones, roughly 90% being singletons. The sequencing sample was made of PBMCs or T cells enriched from blood (not recorded which). These receptors were taken from a woman aged 55-69 years who had recovered from COVID-19.

The chain is built from TRBV5-6 and TRBJ1-6; D gene unclear. Germline V gives CDR1 SGHDT, CDR2 YYEEEE. The V end was cut by 5 bases, the J end by 7 bases, with 13 bases between. This CDR3 is 14 amino acids long. This chain's CDR3 is CASSRLTGNSPLHF. The CDR3, as DNA: TGTGCCAGCAGTCGACTTACGGGAAATTCACCCCTCCACTTT.

The CDR3 region has the DNA TGCGCCAGCAGGTTGACGGAGGCCACTGAAGCTTTCTTT. Translating gives CASRLTEATEAFF. The rearrangement links TRBV4-1 to TRBJ1-1; D call uncertain. The V gene lost 6 bases and the J gene lost 4 bases, with 12 bases spanning the gap. Per the germline V gene, CDR1 is MGHRA and CDR2 is YSYEKL. This CDR3 contains 13 residues.

Notes on this clone: With a much larger clone just one base away, this may be a read error. This chain uses TRBV6-5 with TRBJ1-1, with D perhaps TRBD1 (5 bases). The CDR3 contains 14 residues. In germline, CDR1 is MNHEY, CDR2 SVGAGI. Trimming left V 0 bases short and J 3 bases short, with 8 bases between. The chain's CDR3 is CASSYSGGYTEAFF. CDR3 DNA sequence: TGTGCCAGCAGTTACTCGGGGGGGTACACTGAAGCTTTCTTT.

The V gene is TRBV28, the J gene TRBJ1-2, with D perhaps TRBD1 (5 bases). The CDR3 spans 11 residues. V dropped 3 bases and J dropped 7 bases, with 6 bases sitting between them. The germline V gene encodes CDR1 MDHEN and CDR2 SYDVKM. CDR3 sequence: CASSFRVGYTF. The CDR3 DNA follows: TGTGCCAGCAGTTTCAGGGTTGGCTACACCTTC.

The chain uses TRBV4-1 and TRBJ2-1; TRBD1 aligns across 7 bases. The CDR3 is 16 residues long. CDR1 is MGHRA and CDR2 is YSYEKL in the germline V gene. The V segment lost 4 bases and the J segment 5 bases; nucleotides outside the gene matches: 11. This chain's CDR3 is CASSRTPGQRNNEQFF. CDR3 DNA sequence: TGCGCCAGCAGCCGTACCCCGGGACAGCGAAACAATGAGCAGTTCTTC.

The chain combines TRBV6-5 with TRBJ1-1; D possibly corresponds to TRBD1 (5 bases). V was shortened by 7 bases and J by 7 bases, with 19 bases between the two germline ends. CDR3 length: 14 amino acids. From germline, CDR1 is MNHEY and CDR2 SVGAGI. The chain's CDR3 is CASTPRLTGYEAFF. The CDR3 bases are TGTGCCAGCACCCCTCGACTTACAGGCTATGAAGCTTTCTTT.